This passage covers 6 T cell receptor beta chains from one sample sequenced in a study of OX40 agonist ivuxolimab in advanced cancers. TCRdb keeps only in-frame clones here, not all; method: immunoSEQ multiplex PCR. The sample carries approximately 70,000 clones, 85% to 90% recorded once. Sample: CD4+ or CD8+ T cells sorted from blood, taken in a trial of the OX40 agonist ivuxolimab. The receptors come from an adult with an advanced solid tumor such as melanoma, head and neck, liver or kidney cancer.

The chain uses TRBV5-6 and TRBJ2-3; tentatively, D is TRBD1 (6 bases). CDR1 and CDR2 from the germline V gene are SGHDT and YYEEEE. This CDR3 spans 15 amino acids. The germline V and J ends were trimmed by 4 bases and 5 bases, with 17 bases remaining between them. CDR3 in amino acids: CASSQKGQYGDTQYF. The CDR3 bases are TGTGCCAGCAGCCAAAAAGGACAGTATGGAGATACGCAGTATTTT. Full variable domain (missing parts from reference TRBV5-6 and TRBJ2-3): DAGVTQSPTHLIKTRGQQVTLRCSPKSGHDTVSWYQQALGQGPQFIFQYYEEEERQRGNFPDRFSGHQFPNYSSELNVNALLLGDSALYLCASSQKGQYGDTQYFGPGTRLTVL.

V usage is TRBV9 and J usage is TRBJ2-5; 12 bases are shared with TRBD2. Germline CDR1 and CDR2: SGDLS and YYNGEE. V dropped 3 bases and J dropped 5; count of bases not matched to a gene: 8. The CDR3 contains 16 residues. The CDR3: CASSEASGGAGETQYF. The CDR3 DNA sequence: TGTGCCAGCAGCGAGGCTAGCGGGGGGGCCGGGGAGACCCAGTACTTC.

The chain is built from TRBV29-1 and TRBJ1-2; D is uncertain. The V gene's germline CDR1 is SQVTM and CDR2 ANQGSEA. V shed 4 bases and J shed 5 bases, with 14 bases lying between them. The CDR3 spans 13 residues. CDR3 DNA: TGCAGCGTTGCCAGGCCCATGGAGTATGGCTACACCTTC. Its protein product is CSVARPMEYGYTF.

This chain connects TRBV6-5 to TRBJ2-7; D tentatively fits TRBD1 or TRBD2 (5 bases each). From germline, CDR1 is MNHEY and CDR2 SVGAGI. V dropped 6 bases and J dropped 3 bases, with 12 bases sitting between them. CDR3 length: 13 residues. The CDR3 nucleotides are TGTGCCAGCAGCTCGGGACGGGTCTACGAGCAGTACTTC. This encodes CASSSGRVYEQYF.

The gene calls are TRBV9 and TRBJ2-1, with D perhaps assigned TRBD1 or TRBD2 (8 bases each). CDR1 SGDLS and CDR2 YYNGEE come from the germline V gene. The CDR3 loop spans 16 amino acids. The V end was cut by 4 bases, the J end by 6 bases, with 20 bases between. CDR3 sequence: CASSSGGTGFRNEQFF. CDR3 DNA sequence: TGTGCCAGCAGCTCGGGAGGGACAGGCTTCCGCAATGAGCAGTTCTTC.

V and J are TRBV10-3 and TRBJ1-1; D is undetermined. Trimming removed 5 bases at V and 0 bases at J, with 10 bases between. The CDR3 contains 14 residues. Per the germline V gene, CDR1 is ENHRY and CDR2 is SYGVKD. The CDR3 region is CAISWTDLNTEAFF. The CDR3 DNA reads TGTGCCATCAGTTGGACGGACTTGAACACTGAAGCTTTCTTT.